The next 22 T cell receptor beta chains were all read from a single sample in a study of cytomegalovirus exposure and HLA in healthy donors. 60 Vbeta and 13 Jbeta primers were used in PCR. Produced via immunoSEQ multiplex PCR; TCRdb's table is partial and in-frame only. The repertoire holds about 120,000 clones, with 81% as singletons. Material: PBMCs. The receptors derive from a man aged 40-55 years in good health and CMV-seronegative.

For the CDR3, the DNA is TGTGCCAGTAGTATTTCAGGATTTCAGCCCCAGCATTTT. Residues: CASSISGFQPQHF. The V call is TRBV19, the J call TRBJ1-5, with D uncertain. This CDR3 is 13 amino acids long. Germline loops: CDR1 LNHDA, CDR2 SQIVND (reference sequence). V was clipped by 3 bases and J by 6 bases, with 9 bases between them.

J is TRBJ2-2 and V is TRBV7-7; the D gene is possibly TRBD2 (6 bases). The CDR3 extends over 14 amino acids. With 7 bases removed from V and 3 bases from J, the gap between germline ends came to 12 bases. Germline V gene data show CDR1 as SSHAT and CDR2 as FNYEAQ (reference sequence). The CDR3 here is CASNPGVDTGELFF. CDR3 nucleotide sequence: TGTGCCAGCAACCCGGGGGTGGACACCGGGGAGCTGTTTTTT.

The V gene is TRBV5-1, the J gene TRBJ1-4; the match to TRBD1 covers 9 bases. The J segment lost 7 bases and the V segment lost 4 bases, leaving 5 bases of the junction unmatched. CDR3 length: 14 residues. The germline CDR1 and CDR2 sequences are SGHRS and YFSETQ. The CDR3 DNA reads TGCGCCAGCAGCAGGACAGGGGCTCGTGAAAAACTGTTTTTT. Translated: CASSRTGAREKLFF.

CDR3 loop: CASSDGQGRETQYF. DNA for the CDR3: TGTGCCAGCAGTGACGGACAGGGACGGGAGACCCAGTACTTC. V gene TRBV2 combines with J gene TRBJ2-5, with TRBD1 matching over 8 bases. In germline, CDR1 is SNHLY, CDR2 FYNNEI. The J segment lost 5 bases and the V segment lost 3 bases, leaving 5 bases of the junction unmatched. The CDR3 contains 14 residues.

V is TRBV29-1 and J is TRBJ2-5, with D maybe TRBD2 (6 bases). The DNA end lines up better with TRBJ2-7; the J call may be wrong. The CDR3 consists of 14 residues. The germline gives CDR1 SQVTM, CDR2 ANQGSEA. The chain's CDR3 is CSVGRDFETYEQYF. Written as DNA, the CDR3 is TGCAGCGTTGGAAGGGACTTCGAAACCTACGAGCAGTACTTC.

The chain employs TRBV7-3 and TRBJ2-1, with D tentatively TRBD2 (6 bases). The ends were cut back, 2 bases at V and 9 bases at J, with 17 bases in the middle. The CDR3 sequence is 15 residues long. Germline V gene sequence: CDR1 SGHTA, CDR2 FQGTGA. The CDR3 region has the DNA TGTGCCAGCAGCTTAGCACTAGCCCTCTCTCTTGAGCAGTTCTTC. Protein product: CASSLALALSLEQFF.

This chain uses TRBV7-2 with TRBJ2-7; TRBD1 aligns across 9 bases. CDR1 and CDR2 from the germline V gene are SGHTA and FQGNSA. The CDR3 contains 15 residues. The V segment lost 0 bases and the J segment 5 bases; nucleotides outside the gene matches: 5. CDR3 region: CASSLAGQGFHEQYF. DNA for the CDR3: TGTGCCAGCAGCTTAGCGGGACAGGGTTTCCACGAGCAGTACTTC.

The rearrangement links TRBV7-2 to TRBJ1-3; D may be TRBD1 (6 bases). Germline lookup yields CDR1 SGHTA and CDR2 FQGNSA. V gave up 5 bases and J gave up 7 bases, with 18 bases separating them. CDR3 length: 15 amino acids. The CDR3 DNA follows: TGTGCCAGCAGCCCCTATCTGGGGGCCGGCAACACCATATATTTT. Encoded protein: CASSPYLGAGNTIYF.

This clone was seen a few times. This chain uses TRBV5-4 with TRBJ2-7; TRBD1 is a possible D gene (6 bases). This CDR3 is built from 15 residues. CDR1 is SGHNT, CDR2 YYREEE, per germline (reference sequence). Trimming removed 3 bases from V and 1 base from J, with 14 bases in between. The DNA for the CDR3 is TGTGCCAGCAGCTGGGCAACAGGGTTGTCCTACGAGCAGTACTTC. This sequence encodes CASSWATGLSYEQYF.

V and J are TRBV30 and TRBJ1-3; TRBD1 aligns across 7 bases. The CDR3 has 13 amino acids. V shed 7 bases and J 7 bases; nucleotides not matched to a gene: 10. From germline, CDR1 is GTSNPN and CDR2 SVGIG (reference sequence). CDR3 nucleotide sequence: TGTGCCTACAACAGGGGCATGGGGAACACCATATATTTT. Its protein product is CAYNRGMGNTIYF.

Remarks on this clone: A read error may produce the germline difference seen at one junction end. The V gene is TRBV2, the J gene TRBJ1-5, with D tentatively TRBD1 (5 bases). There are 13 residues in the CDR3. Germline V gene lookup returns CDR1 SNHLY and CDR2 FYNNEI. This chain's CDR3 is CASSVGGNQPRHF. The CDR3 nucleotides are TGTGCCAGCAGTGTGGGGGGGAATCAGCCCCGGCATTTT. Combining the CDR3 with reference TRBV2 and TRBJ1-5 gives the whole variable domain EPEVTQTPSHQVTQMGQEVILRCVPISNHLYFYWYRQILGQKVEFLVSFYNNEISEKSEIFDDQFSVERPDGSNFTLKIRSTKLEDSAMYFCASSVGGNQPRHFGDGTRLSIL.

This chain's CDR3 is CASSLGPRTSSYNEQFF. The DNA of the CDR3 is TGTGCCAGCAGCTTAGGTCCCCGGACTAGCTCCTACAATGAGCAGTTCTTC. The J gene is TRBJ2-1, the V gene TRBV7-2; the match to TRBD2 covers 7 bases. There are 17 residues in the CDR3. CDR1 and CDR2 from the germline V gene are SGHTA and FQGNSA. The V gene end was trimmed by 1 base and the J gene end by 0 bases; junction bases not matched to a gene: 6.

The V call is TRBV9, the J call TRBJ1-1; possibly TRBD1 for D (6 bases). Germline V CDR1 and CDR2: SGDLS, YYNGEE. V was pared by 1 base and J by 6 bases, with 13 bases between. CDR3 length: 14 residues. The CDR3 DNA reads TGTGCCAGCAGCGTATCAGGGGTACAGTCTGAAGCTTTCTTT. It codes for CASSVSGVQSEAFF.

In its sample, this clone was seen a few times. The chain employs TRBV2 and TRBJ2-7; 7 bases match TRBD1. Germline CDR1 SNHLY, CDR2 FYNNEI. The CDR3 is made up of 16 amino acids. The J segment lost 4 bases and the V segment lost 8 bases, leaving 17 bases of the junction unmatched. CDR3 region: CASAQLEGAGVYEQYF. In DNA, the CDR3 is TGTGCCAGCGCGCAGCTAGAGGGGGCAGGGGTGTACGAGCAGTACTTC.

The V gene is TRBV11-2, the J gene TRBJ1-1; no reliable D call. Germline lookup yields CDR1 SGHAT and CDR2 FQNNGV. V lost 0 bases and J lost 4, with 6 bases in between. There are 13 residues in the CDR3. The CDR3 DNA reads TGTGCCAGCAGCTTAGACCTGAGCACTGAAGCTTTCTTT. This codes for CASSLDLSTEAFF.

This clone appeared a few times. The genes are TRBV5-1 and TRBJ2-2; maybe TRBD2 (6 bases). CDR1 is SGHRS, CDR2 YFSETQ, per germline. The CDR3 covers 15 residues. V shed 4 bases and J shed 3 bases, with 13 bases lying between them. In DNA, the CDR3 is TGCGCCAGCAGCCCCGGGAGTTCAGACACCGGGGAGCTGTTTTTT. It codes for CASSPGSSDTGELFF.

CDR3 bases: TGTGCCTGGAGCGGGACAGGGGGGCAGCCCCAGCATTTT. Protein: CAWSGTGGQPQHF. This chain joins TRBV30 and TRBJ1-5; TRBD1 matches at 11 bases. Germline V lookup: CDR1 GTSNPN, CDR2 SVGIG (reference sequence). V dropped 3 bases and J dropped 7; count of bases not matched to a gene: 2. The CDR3 runs 13 residues.

This chain uses TRBV6-1 with TRBJ2-7; a weak D match, TRBD1 (6 bases). The ends were cut back, 7 bases at V and 5 bases at J, with 21 bases in the middle. CDR3 length equals 15 residues. Germline CDR1 MNHNS, CDR2 SASEGT. The CDR3 loop is CASTLQQGRRDEQYF. The DNA for the CDR3 is TGTGCCAGCACCCTTCAACAGGGCCGCAGGGACGAGCAGTACTTC.

The CDR3 DNA follows: TGCGCCAGCAGCTTGACGGGACAGGGGAGGAATAATTCACCCCTCCACTTT. The encoded protein is CASSLTGQGRNNSPLHF. The chain uses TRBV5-1 and TRBJ1-6, with 10 positions matching TRBD1. In germline, CDR1 is SGHRS, CDR2 YFSETQ. The CDR3 is made up of 17 amino acids. V dropped 1 base and J dropped 5; count of bases not matched to a gene: 6.

The chain employs TRBV5-8 and TRBJ2-1; weak D call: TRBD2 (6 bases). This CDR3 is built from 15 residues. V was clipped by 3 bases and J by 6 bases, with 16 bases between them. CDR1 is SGHTS, CDR2 YDEGEE, per germline. The CDR3 is CASSSIAAYLNEQFF. The DNA for the CDR3 is TGTGCCAGCAGCTCAATAGCGGCTTACCTCAATGAGCAGTTCTTC.

This chain links TRBV5-6 with TRBJ2-1; D is possibly TRBD1 (6 bases). Germline values: CDR1 SGHDT, CDR2 YYEEEE. This CDR3 region has 16 residues. Trimming left V 3 bases short and J 9 bases short, with 22 bases between. CDR3 region: CASSSSPLRGFGEQFF. Here the CDR3 DNA reads TGTGCCAGCAGCTCCAGTCCTTTAAGGGGGTTTGGTGAGCAGTTCTTC.

A single count supports this clone. The same CDR3 is also encoded by other DNA sequences in this sample. The chain uses TRBV7-2 and TRBJ2-1; 9 nucleotides align to TRBD2. Trimming removed 3 bases from V and 5 bases from J; junction bases left unmatched: 2. The length of the CDR3 is 14 residues. Germline assignment: CDR1 SGHTA and CDR2 FQGNSA. This chain's CDR3 is CASSFLAGHNEQFF. Here the CDR3 DNA reads TGTGCCAGCAGCTTTCTAGCGGGGCACAATGAGCAGTTCTTC.